One sample yielded the 15 T cell receptor beta chains listed below, sequenced in a study of beta chain features in type 1 diabetes. Every bit of the isolated RNA underwent reverse transcription, so sequencing read expressed TCRB transcripts. Only in-frame clones appear in the TCRdb table, and some are missing; sequencing was by immunoSEQ multiplex PCR. The sample yields about 620,000 clones, roughly 15% seen once. Sequenced: naive CD4+ T cells from blood. These receptors were collected from a man younger than 35 in good health.

This clone has only a few counts. The rearrangement uses TRBV10-3 and TRBJ2-1; D unclear. From germline, CDR1 is ENHRY and CDR2 SYGVKD. Trimming took 1 base from V and 10 from J, leaving 5 bases between them. CDR3 length: 11 residues. The CDR3 DNA follows: TGTGCCATCAGTGAGTTGGGGGAGCAGTTCTTC. Protein sequence: CAISELGEQFF.

This clone was observed a few times. The chain joins TRBV30 to TRBJ2-3, with D perhaps TRBD2 (5 bases). Germline CDR1 is GTSNPN and CDR2 is SVGIG (reference sequence). The ends were cut back, 2 bases at V and 4 bases at J, with 16 bases in the middle. The CDR3 is 15 residues long. The CDR3 reads CAWSTGKLPPDTQYF. The CDR3 DNA follows: TGTGCCTGGAGTACGGGGAAACTTCCCCCAGATACGCAGTATTTT.

This clone was seen a few times. The CDR3 loop is CASSSRDRGDYEQYF. The DNA for the CDR3 is TGTGCCAGCTCCTCCCGGGACAGGGGAGATTACGAGCAGTACTTC. The genes are TRBV7-2 and TRBJ2-7; 10 nucleotides align to TRBD1. Germline V gene lookup returns CDR1 SGHTA and CDR2 FQGNSA. There are 15 residues in the CDR3. V gave up 8 bases and J gave up 4 bases; unmatched junction bases: 11.

The rearrangement uses TRBV27 and TRBJ2-1; D unclear. CDR1 and CDR2 from the germline V gene are MNHEY and SMNVEV (reference sequence). The CDR3 contains 15 residues. V gave up 7 bases and J gave up 4 bases, with 17 bases separating them. Written as DNA, the CDR3 is TGTGCCAGCAAATCGGGCGGCCAGAGGTACAATGAGCAGTTCTTC. It encodes CASKSGGQRYNEQFF.

The chain has TRBV6-6 and TRBJ2-7; no firm D call. Germline V gene data show CDR1 as MNHNY and CDR2 as SVGAGI (reference sequence). CDR3 length: 16 amino acids. V shed 6 bases and J shed 4 bases, with 22 bases lying between them. Written as DNA, the CDR3 is TGTGCCAGCAGCCCCAAAAGGGCCGCAGGTCGGTACGAGCAGTACTTC. As protein: CASSPKRAAGRYEQYF.

The V and J genes are TRBV28 and TRBJ1-6; no definite D call. Germline lookup yields CDR1 MDHEN and CDR2 SYDVKM. The germline V and J ends were trimmed by 8 bases and 7 bases, with 6 bases remaining between them. The CDR3 sequence is 11 residues long. The CDR3 region has the DNA TGTGCCAGCCACAGCAATTCACCCCTCCACTTT. It translates to CASHSNSPLHF.

This clone appeared a few times. The chain carries TRBV4-1 and TRBJ2-1, with D possibly TRBD1 on 6 matching bases. This CDR3 contains 16 residues. V lost 2 bases and J lost 4, with 15 bases in between. Germline CDR1 MGHRA, CDR2 YSYEKL. For the CDR3, the DNA is TGCGCCAGCAGCCAACAGCCGCAGGGACAATACAATGAGCAGTTCTTC. Translation gives CASSQQPQGQYNEQFF.

This clone was seen a few times. The chain links TRBV2 to TRBJ2-5, with 11 bases fitting TRBD2. The CDR3 covers 14 residues. Germline CDR1 is SNHLY and CDR2 is FYNNEI. V gave up 9 bases and J gave up 4 bases; unmatched junction bases: 7. This chain's CDR3 is CARQTGLAVETQYF. The CDR3 nucleotides are TGTGCCAGGCAGACGGGACTAGCGGTAGAGACCCAGTACTTC.

This chain joins TRBV10-3 and TRBJ2-2, with TRBD1 matching over 9 bases. There are 14 residues in the CDR3. Germline lookup yields CDR1 ENHRY and CDR2 SYGVKD. V trimming: 8 bases; J trimming: 3 bases; junction bases outside the gene matches: 4. The CDR3 DNA reads as TGTGCCATCGGACAGGGGACCTACACCGGGGAGCTGTTTTTT. Amino acids: CAIGQGTYTGELFF.

V gene TRBV19 combines with J gene TRBJ2-3; a possible D gene is TRBD2 (6 bases). CDR3 length equals 15 residues. Trimming shortened V by 7 bases and J by 2 bases, and 16 bases separated the two germline ends. The germline gives CDR1 LNHDA, CDR2 SQIVND (reference sequence). This chain's CDR3 is CASKATSGITDTQYF. CDR3 DNA: TGTGCCAGTAAGGCGACTAGTGGAATCACAGATACGCAGTATTTT.

V and J are TRBV5-6 and TRBJ2-5; 7 nucleotides align to TRBD1. The germline gives CDR1 SGHDT, CDR2 YYEEEE. The CDR3 length is 15 residues. After removal of 4 bases from V and 4 bases from J, the junction contained 10 bases not matched to a gene. The CDR3 DNA follows: TGTGCCAGCAGCGCGAAAAGCAGGGGGAGAGAGACCCAGTACTTC. It yields the protein CASSAKSRGRETQYF.

This clone was recorded a few times. The chain combines TRBV5-6 with TRBJ2-7, with D uncertain. This CDR3 has 11 amino acids. V lost 4 bases and J lost 4, with 6 bases in between. Germline lookup yields CDR1 SGHDT and CDR2 YYEEEE. The DNA of the CDR3 is TGTGCCAGCAGCCACCGTTACGAGCAGTACTTC. Translating it yields CASSHRYEQYF.

The V gene is TRBV5-1, the J gene TRBJ2-6; 9 nucleotides line up with TRBD1. CDR3 length equals 17 residues. Losses at the gene ends were 3 bases for V and 2 bases for J; bases not matched to a gene: 6. Germline CDR1 SGHRS, CDR2 YFSETQ. CDR3 sequence: CASSSLRQGAGANVLTF. The CDR3 region has the DNA TGCGCCAGCAGCTCCCTTCGACAGGGGGCTGGGGCCAACGTCCTGACTTTC.

This clone was recorded a few times. This rearrangement joins TRBV27 to TRBJ2-6, with D uncertain. There are 18 residues in the CDR3. Germline CDR1 is MNHEY and CDR2 is SMNVEV (reference sequence). Trimming stripped 0 bases from V and 4 bases from J, with 16 bases between. The chain's CDR3 is CASSLSVLKWSGANVLTF. For the CDR3, the DNA is TGTGCCAGCAGTTTATCGGTCTTGAAGTGGTCCGGGGCCAACGTCCTGACTTTC.

There are a few counts of this clone. This chain links TRBV14 with TRBJ2-1; 10 positions match TRBD1. The CDR3 runs 17 residues. Trimming cost V 3 bases and J 4 bases; bases outside gene matches: 9. Germline V lookup: CDR1 SGHDN, CDR2 FVKESK. DNA for the CDR3: TGTGCCAGCAGCCAGGTCAACCGGGACAGGGGTTACAATGAGCAGTTCTTC. Translation gives CASSQVNRDRGYNEQFF.